This T cell receptor (beta chain) is from a study of cytomegalovirus exposure and HLA in healthy donors. Study-level findings and limits: Earlier results showed most TCR beta V segments being productive about 90% or about 30% of the time.

As concerns this clone: What it binds is unknown.

The PCR was carried out with 60 Vbeta primers and 13 Jbeta primers. TCRdb's copy holds only in-frame clones and misses some; the assay was immunoSEQ multiplex PCR. The sample includes some 130,000 clones, around 63% of them seen just once. This receptor was obtained from a human donor in good health. The sequencing input was PBMCs.

The CDR3 is CASSKLQASYTF. The CDR3 DNA reads TGTGCCAGCAGCAAACTGCAGGCAAGCTACACCTTC. The V and J genes are TRBV21-1 and TRBJ1-2; the table calls TRBD1, which could not be checked here. TRBV21-1 is a pseudogene locus. The CDR3 spans 12 residues.